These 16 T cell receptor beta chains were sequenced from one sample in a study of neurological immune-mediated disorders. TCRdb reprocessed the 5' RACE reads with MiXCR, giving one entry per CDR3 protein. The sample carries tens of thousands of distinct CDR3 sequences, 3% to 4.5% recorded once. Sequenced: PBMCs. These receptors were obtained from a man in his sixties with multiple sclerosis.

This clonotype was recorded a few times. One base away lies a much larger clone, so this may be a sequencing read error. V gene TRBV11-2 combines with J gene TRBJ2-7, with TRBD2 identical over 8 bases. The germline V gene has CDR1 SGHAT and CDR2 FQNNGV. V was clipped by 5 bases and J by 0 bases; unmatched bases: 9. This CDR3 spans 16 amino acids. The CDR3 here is CASSLYRGGLSYEQYF. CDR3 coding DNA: TGTGCCAGCAGCCTTTATCGGGGGGGGCTCTCCTACGAGCAGTACTTC. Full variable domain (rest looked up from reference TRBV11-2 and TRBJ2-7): EAGVAQSPRYKIIEKRQSVAFWCNPISGHATLYWYQQILGQGPKLLIQFQNNGVVDDSQLPKDRFSAERLKGVDSTLKIQPAKLEDSAVYLCASSLYRGGLSYEQYFGPGTRLTVT.

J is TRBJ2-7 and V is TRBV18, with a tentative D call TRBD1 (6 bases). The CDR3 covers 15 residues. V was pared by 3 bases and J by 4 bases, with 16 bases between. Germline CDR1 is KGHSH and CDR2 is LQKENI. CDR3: CASSPLRDNSYEQYF. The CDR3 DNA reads TGTGCCAGCTCACCTCTGAGGGACAACTCTTACGAGCAGTACTTC. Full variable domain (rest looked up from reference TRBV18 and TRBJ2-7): NAGVMQNPRHLVRRRGQEARLRCSPMKGHSHVYWYRQLPEEGLKFMVYLQKENIIDESGMPKERFSAEFPKEGPSILRIQQVVRGDSAAYFCASSPLRDNSYEQYFGPGTRLTVT.

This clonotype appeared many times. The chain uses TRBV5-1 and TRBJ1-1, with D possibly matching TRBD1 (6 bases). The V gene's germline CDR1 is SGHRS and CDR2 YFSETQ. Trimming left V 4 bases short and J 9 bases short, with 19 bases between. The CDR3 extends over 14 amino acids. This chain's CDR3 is CASSQEGGLSKAFF. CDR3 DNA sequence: TGCGCCAGCAGCCAGGAAGGGGGGCTGAGTAAAGCTTTCTTT.

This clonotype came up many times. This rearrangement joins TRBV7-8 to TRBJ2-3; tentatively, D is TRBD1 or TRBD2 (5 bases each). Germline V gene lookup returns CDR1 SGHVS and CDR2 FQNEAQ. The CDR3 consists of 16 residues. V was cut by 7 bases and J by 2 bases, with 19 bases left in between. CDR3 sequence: CASNPHGTSNTDTQYF. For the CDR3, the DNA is TGTGCCAGCAACCCTCACGGGACCTCAAACACAGATACGCAGTATTTT.

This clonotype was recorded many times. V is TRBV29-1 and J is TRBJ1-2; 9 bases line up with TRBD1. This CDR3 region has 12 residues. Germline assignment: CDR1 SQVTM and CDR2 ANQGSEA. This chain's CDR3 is CGWTGDDYGYTF. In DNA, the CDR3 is TGCGGGTGGACAGGGGACGACTATGGCTACACCTTC. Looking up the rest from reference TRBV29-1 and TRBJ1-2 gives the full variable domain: SAVISQKPSRDICQRGTSLTIQCQVDSQVTMMFWYRQQPGQSLTLIATANQGSEATYESGFVIDKFPISRPNLTFSTLTVSNMSPEDSSIYLCGWTGDDYGYTFGSGTRLTVV.

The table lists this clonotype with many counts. CDR3: CASSFYSGIYEQYF. Written as DNA, the CDR3 is TGTGCCAGCAGTTTTTATAGCGGGATCTACGAGCAGTACTTC. V usage is TRBV28 and J usage is TRBJ2-7; 8 bases are shared with TRBD2. Germline V gene data show CDR1 as MDHEN and CDR2 as SYDVKM. The ends lost 3 bases at V and 3 bases at J; junction bases unmatched: 4. The CDR3 loop spans 14 amino acids. Full variable domain (missing parts from reference TRBV28 and TRBJ2-7): DVKVTQSSRYLVKRTGEKVFLECVQDMDHENMFWYRQDPGLGLRLIYFSYDVKMKEKGDIPEGYSVSREKKERFSLILESASTNQTSMYLCASSFYSGIYEQYFGPGTRLTVT.

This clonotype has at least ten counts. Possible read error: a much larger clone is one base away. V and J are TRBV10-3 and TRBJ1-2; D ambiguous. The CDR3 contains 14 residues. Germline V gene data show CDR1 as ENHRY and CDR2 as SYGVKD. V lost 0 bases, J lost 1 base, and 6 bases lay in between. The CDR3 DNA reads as TGTGCCATCAGTGAGTCTAACGATAACTATGGCTACACCTTC. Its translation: CAISESNDNYGYTF.

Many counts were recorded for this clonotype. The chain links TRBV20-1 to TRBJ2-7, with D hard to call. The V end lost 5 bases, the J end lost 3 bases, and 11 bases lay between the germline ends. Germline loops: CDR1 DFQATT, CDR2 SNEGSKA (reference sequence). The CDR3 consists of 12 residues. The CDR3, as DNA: TGCAGTGCTCCTCTACGGAACTACGAGCAGTACTTC. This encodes CSAPLRNYEQYF.

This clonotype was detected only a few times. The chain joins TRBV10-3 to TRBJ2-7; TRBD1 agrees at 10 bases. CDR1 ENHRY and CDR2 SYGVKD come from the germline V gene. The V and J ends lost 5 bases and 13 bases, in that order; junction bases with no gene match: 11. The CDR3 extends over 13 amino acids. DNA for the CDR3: TGTGCCATCAGTACGACAGGGGGCGGCGAGAAATACTTC. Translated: CAISTTGGGEKYF.

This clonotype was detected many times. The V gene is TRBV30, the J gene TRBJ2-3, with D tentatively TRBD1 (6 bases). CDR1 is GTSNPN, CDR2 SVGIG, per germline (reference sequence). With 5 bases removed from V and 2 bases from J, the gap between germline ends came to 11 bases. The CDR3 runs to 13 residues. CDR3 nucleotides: TGTGCCTGGGGACAGCCCCCCACAGATACGCAGTATTTT. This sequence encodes CAWGQPPTDTQYF.

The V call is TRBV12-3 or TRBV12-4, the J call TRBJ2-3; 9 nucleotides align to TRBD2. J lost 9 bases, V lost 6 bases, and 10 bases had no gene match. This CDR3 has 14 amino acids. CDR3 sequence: CASSRRGGGETQYF. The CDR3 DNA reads TGTGCCAGCAGCAGGCGCGGGGGGGGAGAGACGCAGTATTTT.

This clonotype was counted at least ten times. The CDR3 DNA sequence: TGTGCCAGCAGCTTAGCTGGCAGGCCGAGCACAGATACGCAGTATTTT. Translation gives CASSLAGRPSTDTQYF. The chain carries TRBV11-2 and TRBJ2-3, with D uncertain. Germline CDR1 and CDR2: SGHAT and FQNNGV. The V end lost 1 base, the J end lost 0 bases, and 11 bases lay between the germline ends. This CDR3 spans 16 amino acids.

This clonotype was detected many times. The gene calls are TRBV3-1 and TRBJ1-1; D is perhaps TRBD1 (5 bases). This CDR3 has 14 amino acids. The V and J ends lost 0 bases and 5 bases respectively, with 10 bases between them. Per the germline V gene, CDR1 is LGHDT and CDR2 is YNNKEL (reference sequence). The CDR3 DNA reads TGTGCCAGCAGCCAAGATATTCAGGGAACTGAAGCTTTCTTT. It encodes CASSQDIQGTEAFF.

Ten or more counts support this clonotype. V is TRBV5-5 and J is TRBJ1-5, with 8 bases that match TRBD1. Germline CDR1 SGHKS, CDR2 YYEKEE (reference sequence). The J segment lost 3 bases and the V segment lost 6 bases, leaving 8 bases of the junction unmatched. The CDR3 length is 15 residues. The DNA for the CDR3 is TGTGCCAGCACCACGACAGGGGCCGACAATCAGCCCCAGCATTTT. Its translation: CASTTTGADNQPQHF.

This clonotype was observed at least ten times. Here the CDR3 reads CASSLLGGDVTDTQYF. CDR3 sequence (DNA): TGCGCCAGCAGCTTGCTTGGCGGGGATGTCACAGATACGCAGTATTTT. The chain carries TRBV5-1 and TRBJ2-3, with D possibly being TRBD2 (6 bases). V was shortened by 1 base and J by 2 bases, with 14 bases between the two germline ends. The CDR3 extends over 16 amino acids. Germline CDR1 and CDR2: SGHRS and YFSETQ. The full variable domain, in which reference TRBV5-1 and TRBJ2-3 provide the parts outside the CDR3, is KAGVTQTPRYLIKTRGQQVTLSCSPISGHRSVSWYQQTPGQGLQFLFEYFSETQRNKGNFPGRFSGRQFSNSRSEMNVSTLELGDSALYLCASSLLGGDVTDTQYFGPGTRLTVL.

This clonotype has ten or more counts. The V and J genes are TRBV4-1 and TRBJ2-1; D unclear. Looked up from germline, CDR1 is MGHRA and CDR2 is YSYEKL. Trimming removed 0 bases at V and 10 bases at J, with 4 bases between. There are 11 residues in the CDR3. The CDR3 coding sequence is TGCGCCAGCAGCCAAGACCGCGAGCAGTTCTTC. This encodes CASSQDREQFF.